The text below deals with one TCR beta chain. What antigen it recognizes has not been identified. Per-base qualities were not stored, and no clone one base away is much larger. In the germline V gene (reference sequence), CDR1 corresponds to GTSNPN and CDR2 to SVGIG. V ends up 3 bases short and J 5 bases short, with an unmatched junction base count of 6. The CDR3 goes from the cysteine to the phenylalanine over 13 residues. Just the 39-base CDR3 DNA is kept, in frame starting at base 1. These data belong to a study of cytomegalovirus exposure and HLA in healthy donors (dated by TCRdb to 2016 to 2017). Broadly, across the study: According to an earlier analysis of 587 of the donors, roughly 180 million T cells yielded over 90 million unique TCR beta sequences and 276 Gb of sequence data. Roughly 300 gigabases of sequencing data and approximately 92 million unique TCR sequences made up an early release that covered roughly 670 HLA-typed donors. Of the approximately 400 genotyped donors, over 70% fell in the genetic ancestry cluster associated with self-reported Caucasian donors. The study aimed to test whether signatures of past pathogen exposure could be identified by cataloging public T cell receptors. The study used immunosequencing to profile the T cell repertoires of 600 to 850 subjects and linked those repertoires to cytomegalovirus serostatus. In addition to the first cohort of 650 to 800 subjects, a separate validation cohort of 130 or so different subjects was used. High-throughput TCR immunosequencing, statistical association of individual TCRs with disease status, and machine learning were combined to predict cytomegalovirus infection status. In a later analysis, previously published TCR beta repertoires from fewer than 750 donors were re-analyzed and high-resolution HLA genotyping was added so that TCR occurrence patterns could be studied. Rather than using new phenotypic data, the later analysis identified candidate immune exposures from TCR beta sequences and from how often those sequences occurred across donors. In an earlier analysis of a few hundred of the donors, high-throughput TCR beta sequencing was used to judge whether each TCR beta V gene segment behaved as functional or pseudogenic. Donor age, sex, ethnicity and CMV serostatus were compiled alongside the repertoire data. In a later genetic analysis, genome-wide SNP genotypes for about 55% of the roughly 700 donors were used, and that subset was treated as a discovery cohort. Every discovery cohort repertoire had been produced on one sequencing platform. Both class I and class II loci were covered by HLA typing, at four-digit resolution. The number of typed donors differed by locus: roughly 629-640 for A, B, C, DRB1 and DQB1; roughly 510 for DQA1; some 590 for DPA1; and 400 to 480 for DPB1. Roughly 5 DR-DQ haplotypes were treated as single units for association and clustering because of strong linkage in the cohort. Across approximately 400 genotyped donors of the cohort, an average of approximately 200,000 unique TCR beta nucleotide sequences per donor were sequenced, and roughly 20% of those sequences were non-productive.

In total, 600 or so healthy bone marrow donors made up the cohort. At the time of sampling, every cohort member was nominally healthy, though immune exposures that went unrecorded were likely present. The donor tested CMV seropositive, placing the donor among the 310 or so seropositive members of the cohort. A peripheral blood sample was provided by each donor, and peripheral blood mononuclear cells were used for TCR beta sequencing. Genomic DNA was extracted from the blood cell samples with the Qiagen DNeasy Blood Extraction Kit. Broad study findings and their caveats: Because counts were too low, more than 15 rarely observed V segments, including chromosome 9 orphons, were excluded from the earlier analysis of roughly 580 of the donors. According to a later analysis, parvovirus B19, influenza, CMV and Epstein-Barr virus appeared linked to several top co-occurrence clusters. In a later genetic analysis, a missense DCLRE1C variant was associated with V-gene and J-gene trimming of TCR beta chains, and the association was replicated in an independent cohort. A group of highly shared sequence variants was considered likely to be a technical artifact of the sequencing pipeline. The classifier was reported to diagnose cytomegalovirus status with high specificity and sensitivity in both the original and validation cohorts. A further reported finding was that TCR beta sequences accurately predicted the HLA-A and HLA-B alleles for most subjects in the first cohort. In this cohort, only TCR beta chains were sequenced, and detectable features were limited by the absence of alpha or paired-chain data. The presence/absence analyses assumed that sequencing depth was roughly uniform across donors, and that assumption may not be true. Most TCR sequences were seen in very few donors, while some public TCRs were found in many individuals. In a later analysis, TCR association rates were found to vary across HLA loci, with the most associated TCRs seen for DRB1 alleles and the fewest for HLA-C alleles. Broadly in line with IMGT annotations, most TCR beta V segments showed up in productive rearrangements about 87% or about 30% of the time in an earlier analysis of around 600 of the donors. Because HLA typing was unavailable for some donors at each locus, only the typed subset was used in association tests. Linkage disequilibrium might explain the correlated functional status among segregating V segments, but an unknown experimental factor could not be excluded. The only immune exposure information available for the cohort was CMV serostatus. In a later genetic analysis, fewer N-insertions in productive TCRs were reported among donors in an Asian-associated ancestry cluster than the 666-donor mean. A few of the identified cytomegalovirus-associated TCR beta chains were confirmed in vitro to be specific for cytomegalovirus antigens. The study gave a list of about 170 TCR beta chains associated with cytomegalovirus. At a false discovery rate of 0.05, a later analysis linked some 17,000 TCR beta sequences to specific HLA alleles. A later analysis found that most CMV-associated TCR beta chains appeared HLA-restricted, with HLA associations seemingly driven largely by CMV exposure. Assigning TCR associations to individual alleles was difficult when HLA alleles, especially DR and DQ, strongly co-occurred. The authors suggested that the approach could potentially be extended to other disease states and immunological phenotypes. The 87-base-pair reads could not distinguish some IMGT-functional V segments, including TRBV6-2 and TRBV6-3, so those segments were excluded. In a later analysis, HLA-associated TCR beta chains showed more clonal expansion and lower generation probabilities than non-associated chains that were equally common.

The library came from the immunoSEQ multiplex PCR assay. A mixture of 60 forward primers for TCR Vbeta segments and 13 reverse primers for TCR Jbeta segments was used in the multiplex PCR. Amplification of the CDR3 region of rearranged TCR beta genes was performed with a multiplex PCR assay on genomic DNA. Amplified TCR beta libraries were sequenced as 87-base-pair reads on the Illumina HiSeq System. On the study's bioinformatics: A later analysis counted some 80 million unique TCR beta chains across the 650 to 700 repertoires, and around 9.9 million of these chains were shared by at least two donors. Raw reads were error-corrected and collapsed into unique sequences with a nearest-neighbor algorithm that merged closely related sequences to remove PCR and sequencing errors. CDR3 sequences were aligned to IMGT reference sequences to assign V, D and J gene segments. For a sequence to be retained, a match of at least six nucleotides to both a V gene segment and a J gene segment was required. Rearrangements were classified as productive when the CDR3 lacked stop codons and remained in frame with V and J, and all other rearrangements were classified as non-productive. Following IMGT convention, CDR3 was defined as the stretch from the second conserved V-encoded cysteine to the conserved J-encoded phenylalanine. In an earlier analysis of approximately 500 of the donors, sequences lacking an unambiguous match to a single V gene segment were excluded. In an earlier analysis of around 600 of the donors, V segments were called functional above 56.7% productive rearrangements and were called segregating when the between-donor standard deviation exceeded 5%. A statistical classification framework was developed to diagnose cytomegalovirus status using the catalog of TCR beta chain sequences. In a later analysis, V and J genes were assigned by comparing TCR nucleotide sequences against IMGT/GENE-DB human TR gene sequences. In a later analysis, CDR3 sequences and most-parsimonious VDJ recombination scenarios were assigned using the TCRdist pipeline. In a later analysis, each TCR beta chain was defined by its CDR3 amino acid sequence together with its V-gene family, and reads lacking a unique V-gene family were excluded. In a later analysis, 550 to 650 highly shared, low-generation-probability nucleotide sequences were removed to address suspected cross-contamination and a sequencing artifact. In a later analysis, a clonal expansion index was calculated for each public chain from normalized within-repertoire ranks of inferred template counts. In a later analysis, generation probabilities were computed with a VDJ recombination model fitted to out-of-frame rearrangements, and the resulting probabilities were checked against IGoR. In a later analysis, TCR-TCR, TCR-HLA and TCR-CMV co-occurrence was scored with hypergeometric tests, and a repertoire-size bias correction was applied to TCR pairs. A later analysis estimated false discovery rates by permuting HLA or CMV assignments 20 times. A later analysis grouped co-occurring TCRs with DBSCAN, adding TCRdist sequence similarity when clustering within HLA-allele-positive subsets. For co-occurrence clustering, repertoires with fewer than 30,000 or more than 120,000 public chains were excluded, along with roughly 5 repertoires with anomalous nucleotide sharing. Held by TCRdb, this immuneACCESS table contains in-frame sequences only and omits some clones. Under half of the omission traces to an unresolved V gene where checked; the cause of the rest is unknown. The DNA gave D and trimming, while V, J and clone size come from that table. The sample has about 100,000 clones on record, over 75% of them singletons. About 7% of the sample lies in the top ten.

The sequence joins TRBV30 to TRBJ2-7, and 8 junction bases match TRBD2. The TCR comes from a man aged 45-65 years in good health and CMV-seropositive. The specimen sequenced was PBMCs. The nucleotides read TGTGCCTGGAGCGGGGGGGCCTCTAACGAGCAGTACTTC. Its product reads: CAWSGGASNEQYF.